The clone carrying this TCR beta chain was detected only a few times. Its antigen is currently unknown. For pre-culture CD4+ samples, the target was 150,000 to 250,000 T cell genomes. Sequenced by immunoSEQ multiplex PCR; TCRdb stores in-frame clones only, minus some. The sample has about 73,000 clones, just under 80% seen once. This specimen belongs to a study of T cell repertoires and HLA-DP antigens. From germline, CDR1 is SGHTA and CDR2 FQGNSA. Trimming stripped 5 bases from V and 1 base from J, with 17 bases between. The CDR3 length is 16 residues. The chain combines TRBV7-2 with TRBJ1-1; maybe TRBD1 (5 bases). This TCR came from a man in his 60s in good health and CMV-seronegative. The specimen sequenced was CD4+ T cells from PBMCs. As DNA, the CDR3 is TGTGCCAGCAGCCCGCAATTGGCCGGGGGGAACACTGAAGCTTTCTTT. This sequence encodes CASSPQLAGGNTEAFF.